A selection of T cell receptor beta chains follows, all from one sample in a study of blood T cell repertoires in COVID-19. Method: immunoSEQ multiplex PCR; TCRdb's copy keeps in-frame clones and lacks some. The repertoire holds a few hundred thousand clones, with about 85% as singletons. The sample consisted of PBMCs or T cells enriched from blood (not recorded which). These TCRs come from a man aged 40-49 years who had recovered from COVID-19. Each CDR3 is given with its conserved first and last residue. D genes are given only for firm matches. Clone size is not always given. Where it is, it says once, few, many or a class for expanded clones.

abundance	v_gene	j_gene	d_gene	CDR3nt	CDR3aa
once	TRBV30	TRBJ2-1	.	TGTGCCGGAAAAAACATAGCGGAGAGCTCCTACAATGAGCAGTTCTTC	CAGKNIAESSYNEQFF
.	TRBV7-2	TRBJ1-6	TRBD1	TGTGCCAGCAGCTTAGCGCGGGACAGCTATTCACCCCTCCACTTT	CASSLARDSYSPLHF
once	TRBV5-1	TRBJ2-6	TRBD1	TGCGCCAGCAGACTACAGGGGTACGGGGCCAACGTCCTGACTTTC	CASRLQGYGANVLTF
.	TRBV29-1	TRBJ2-1	TRBD1	TGCAGCGTTGGGAGGGGCGGGACAGGGACGTTCAATGAGCAGTTCTTC	CSVGRGGTGTFNEQFF
once	TRBV25-1	TRBJ1-1	.	TGTGCCAGCACGCAGAAGATGAACACTGAAGCTTTCTTT	CASTQKMNTEAFF
.	TRBV18	TRBJ1-5	TRBD1	TGTGCCAGCTCGCTTTCAGGGGGGCCATTCAATCAGCCCCAGCATTTT	CASSLSGGPFNQPQHF
.	TRBV27	TRBJ2-5	TRBD1	TGTGCCAGCAGTCCAGGACAGGGGGCATGGCAAGAGACCCAGTACTTC	CASSPGQGAWQETQYF
.	TRBV18	TRBJ1-1	.	TGTGCCAGCTCACCACCGACAGATAACACTGAAGCTTTCTTT	CASSPPTDNTEAFF
.	TRBV6-2/TRBV6-3	TRBJ1-1	.	TGTGCCAGCAGCCCCGGCGGCGCGCTCCCCGAAGCTTTCTTT	CASSPGGALPEAFF
.	TRBV5-4	TRBJ1-1	.	TGTGCCAGCAGTAAGTCTAATACTCTGAACACTGAAGCTTTCTTT	CASSKSNTLNTEAFF
few	TRBV24-1	TRBJ2-2	TRBD1	TGTGCCACCAGTGATTCGATGACAGGGTCCCGTGGGGAGCTGTTTTTT	CATSDSMTGSRGELFF
.	TRBV2	TRBJ2-6	.	TGTGCCAGCAGTGCCCGAACAGGGTTCTCTGGGGCCAACGTCCTGACTTTC	CASSARTGFSGANVLTF
.	TRBV2	TRBJ2-2	TRBD1	TGTGCCAGCAGTAGACGGACAGGGAACACCGGGGAGCTGTTTTTT	CASSRRTGNTGELFF
.	TRBV10-3	TRBJ2-3	.	TGTGCCATCAGTGAGTCGCGCACGCGGGGTGCAGATACGCAGTATTTT	CAISESRTRGADTQYF
.	TRBV14	TRBJ2-5	TRBD1	TGTGCCAGCAGCCAAGTTACAGGGGTAGGGGAGACCCAGTACTTC	CASSQVTGVGETQYF
.	TRBV7-9	TRBJ2-4	TRBD1	TGTGCCAGCAGCTGGGGACAGGGACTAGCCAAAAACATTCAGTACTTC	CASSWGQGLAKNIQYF
.	TRBV7-6	TRBJ2-2	TRBD2	TGTGCCAGCAGCCCGACTAGCGGGAACACCGGGGAGCTGTTTTTT	CASSPTSGNTGELFF
.	TRBV7-3	TRBJ2-1	TRBD1	TGTGCCAGCAGCCCGGGGACAGGGAGGTACAATGAGCAGTTCTTC	CASSPGTGRYNEQFF
.	TRBV7-2	TRBJ2-5	.	TGTGCCAGCAGCTTAGCTGGGCTTGGCGGGGAGACCCAGTACTTC	CASSLAGLGGETQYF
.	TRBV27	TRBJ2-7	TRBD2	TGTGCCAGCAATCGGGGGGGATCCTACGAGCAGTACTTC	CASNRGGSYEQYF
.	TRBV20-1	TRBJ1-6	TRBD1	TGCAGTGCTAGTAGGGACAGAGCAAGCTCACCCCTCCACTTT	CSASRDRASSPLHF
.	TRBV28	TRBJ2-3	.	TGTGCCTCAGGGGTCACAGATACGCAGTATTTT	CASGVTDTQYF
.	TRBV11-2	TRBJ2-5	.	TGTGCCAGCAGCTCCCTAGAGACCCAGTACTTC	CASSSLETQYF
.	TRBV5-4	TRBJ1-3	.	TGTGCCAGCAGCTTGGGCTCGTCCGGCTCTGGAAACACCATATATTTT	CASSLGSSGSGNTIYF
.	TRBV4-1	TRBJ1-4	TRBD1	TGCGCCAGCAGCCTACGGACAGGGGATGAAAAACTGTTTTTT	CASSLRTGDEKLFF
.	TRBV5-1	TRBJ1-4	.	TGCGCCAGCAGCCCCTGGGGCGTAGACGAAAAACTGTTTTTT	CASSPWGVDEKLFF
.	TRBV5-1	TRBJ2-1	.	TGCGCCAGCAGCTTGGAGTGGGAGTCCTACAATGAGCAGTTCTTC	CASSLEWESYNEQFF
.	TRBV6-5	TRBJ2-2	TRBD2	TGTGCCAGCAGTTATAAGCCCGGGACTAGCGGAGGGGAGCTGTTTTTT	CASSYKPGTSGGELFF
.	TRBV11-2	TRBJ2-2	TRBD2	TGTGCCAGCAGAAAGCCGGGACTAGCGGGAGTTCGGAGCACCGGGGAGCTGTTTTTT	CASRKPGLAGVRSTGELFF
once	TRBV19	TRBJ2-3	.	TGTGCCAGTATCGGGGTCGGCACAGATACGCAGTATTTT	CASIGVGTDTQYF
.	TRBV28	TRBJ1-3	TRBD1	TGTGCCAGCAGTTTAGGGGCGACAGGGGGCTCTGGAAACACCATATATTTT	CASSLGATGGSGNTIYF
.	TRBV5-1	TRBJ1-2	.	TGCGCCAGCACCTCCGAACTAGGGTATTCCTCTGGCTACACCTTC	CASTSELGYSSGYTF
.	TRBV4-1	TRBJ1-2	.	TGCGCCAGCAGCCAAGATATTTTGACAGCTCCATATAACTATGGCTACACCTTC	CASSQDILTAPYNYGYTF
once	TRBV10-3	TRBJ2-1	.	TGTGCCATCAGTGATATCGGGGGAATAAGCTCCTACAATGAGCAGTTCTTC	CAISDIGGISSYNEQFF
once	TRBV20-1	TRBJ1-2	.	TGCAGTGCGAGGGACATCCCTGGCTACACCTTC	CSARDIPGYTF
.	TRBV29-1	TRBJ2-7	TRBD2	TGCAGCGGACGTATAGCGGGAGTCTACGAGCAGTACTTC	CSGRIAGVYEQYF